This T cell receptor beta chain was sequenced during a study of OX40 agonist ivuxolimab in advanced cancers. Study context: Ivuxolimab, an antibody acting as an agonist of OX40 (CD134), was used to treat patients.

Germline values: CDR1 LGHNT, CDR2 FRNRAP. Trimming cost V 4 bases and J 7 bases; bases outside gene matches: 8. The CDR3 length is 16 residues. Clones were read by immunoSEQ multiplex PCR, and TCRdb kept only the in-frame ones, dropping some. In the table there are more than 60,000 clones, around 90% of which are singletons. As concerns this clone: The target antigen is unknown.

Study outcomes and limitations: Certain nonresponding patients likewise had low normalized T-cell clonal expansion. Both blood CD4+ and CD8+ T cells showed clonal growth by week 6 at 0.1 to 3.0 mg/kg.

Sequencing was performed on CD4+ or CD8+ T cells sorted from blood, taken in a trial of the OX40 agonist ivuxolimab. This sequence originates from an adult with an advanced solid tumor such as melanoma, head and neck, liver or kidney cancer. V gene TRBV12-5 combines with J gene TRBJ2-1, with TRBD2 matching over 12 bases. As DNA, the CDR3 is TGTGCTAGTGGTTCTCAACTAGCGGGAGGACAAAATGAGCAGTTCTTC. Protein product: CASGSQLAGGQNEQFF.